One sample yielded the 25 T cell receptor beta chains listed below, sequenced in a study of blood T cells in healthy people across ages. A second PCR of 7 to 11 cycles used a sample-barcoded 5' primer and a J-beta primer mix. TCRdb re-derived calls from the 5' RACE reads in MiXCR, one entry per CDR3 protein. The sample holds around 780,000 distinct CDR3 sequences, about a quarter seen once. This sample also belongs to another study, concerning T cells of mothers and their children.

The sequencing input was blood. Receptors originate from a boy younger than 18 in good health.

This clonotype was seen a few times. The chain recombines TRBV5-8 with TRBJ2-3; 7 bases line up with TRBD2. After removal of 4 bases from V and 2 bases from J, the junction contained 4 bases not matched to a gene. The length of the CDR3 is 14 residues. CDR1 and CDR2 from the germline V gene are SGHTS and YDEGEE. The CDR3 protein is CASSTRDYTDTQYF. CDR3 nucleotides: TGTGCCAGCAGCACCCGGGACTACACAGATACGCAGTATTTT.

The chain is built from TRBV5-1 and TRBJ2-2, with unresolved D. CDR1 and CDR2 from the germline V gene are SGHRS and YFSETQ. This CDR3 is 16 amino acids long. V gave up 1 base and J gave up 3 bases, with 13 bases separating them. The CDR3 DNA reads TGCGCCAGCAGCTTGTGGCCGGGTACGGACACCGGGGAGCTGTTTTTT. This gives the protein CASSLWPGTDTGELFF.

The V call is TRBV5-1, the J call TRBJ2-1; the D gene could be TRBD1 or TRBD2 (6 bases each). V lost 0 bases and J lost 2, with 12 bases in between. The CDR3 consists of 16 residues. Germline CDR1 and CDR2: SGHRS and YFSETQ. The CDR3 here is CASSLDGGDTYNEQFF. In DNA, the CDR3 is TGCGCCAGCAGCTTGGACGGGGGCGACACCTACAATGAGCAGTTCTTC. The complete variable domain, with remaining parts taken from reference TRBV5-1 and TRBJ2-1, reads KAGVTQTPRYLIKTRGQQVTLSCSPISGHRSVSWYQQTPGQGLQFLFEYFSETQRNKGNFPGRFSGRQFSNSRSEMNVSTLELGDSALYLCASSLDGGDTYNEQFFGPGTRLTVL.

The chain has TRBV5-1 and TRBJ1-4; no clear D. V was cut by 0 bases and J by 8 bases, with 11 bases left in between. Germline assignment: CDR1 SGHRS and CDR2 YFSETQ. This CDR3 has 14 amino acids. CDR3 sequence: CASSLDTAGEKLFF. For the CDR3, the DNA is TGCGCCAGCAGCTTGGACACAGCAGGAGAAAAACTGTTTTTT.

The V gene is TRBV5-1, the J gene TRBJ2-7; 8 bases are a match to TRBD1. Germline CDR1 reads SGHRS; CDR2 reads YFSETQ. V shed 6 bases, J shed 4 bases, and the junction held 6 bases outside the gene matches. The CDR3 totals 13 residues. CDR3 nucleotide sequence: TGCGCCAGCAAGATCGACAGGGGATACGAGCAGTACTTC. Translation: CASKIDRGYEQYF.

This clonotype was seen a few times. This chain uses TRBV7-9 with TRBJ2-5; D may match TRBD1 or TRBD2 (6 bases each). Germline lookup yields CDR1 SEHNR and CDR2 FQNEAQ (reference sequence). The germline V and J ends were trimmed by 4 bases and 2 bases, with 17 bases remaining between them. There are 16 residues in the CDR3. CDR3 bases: TGTGCCAGCAGCTCGGGGGACAAGGCCTTACAAGAGACCCAGTACTTC. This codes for CASSSGDKALQETQYF.

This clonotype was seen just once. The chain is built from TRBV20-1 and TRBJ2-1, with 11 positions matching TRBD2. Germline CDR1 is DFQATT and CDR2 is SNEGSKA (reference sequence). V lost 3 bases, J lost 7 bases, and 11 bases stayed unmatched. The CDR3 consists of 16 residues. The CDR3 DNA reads TGCAGTGCTAGTGGGCTAGCGGGAGGTGGTTGGAATGAGCAGTTCTTC. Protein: CSASGLAGGGWNEQFF.

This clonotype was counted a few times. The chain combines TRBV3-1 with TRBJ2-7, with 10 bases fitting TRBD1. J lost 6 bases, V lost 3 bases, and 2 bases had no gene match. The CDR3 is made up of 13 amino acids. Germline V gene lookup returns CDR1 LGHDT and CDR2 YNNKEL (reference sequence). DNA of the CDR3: TGTGCCAGCAGCCAGGGGGACAGGGGCGAGCAGTACTTC. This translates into CASSQGDRGEQYF.

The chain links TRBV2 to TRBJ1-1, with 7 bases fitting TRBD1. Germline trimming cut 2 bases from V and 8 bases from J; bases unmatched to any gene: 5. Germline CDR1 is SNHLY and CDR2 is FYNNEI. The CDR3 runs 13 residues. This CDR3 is CASSEFGQDEAFF. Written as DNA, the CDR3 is TGTGCCAGCAGTGAATTTGGACAGGACGAAGCTTTCTTT.

CDR3: CASIPDREYGTDTQYF. CDR3 sequence (DNA): TGTGCCAGCATCCCGGACAGGGAATACGGCACAGATACGCAGTATTTT. The rearrangement links TRBV12-3 or TRBV12-4 to TRBJ2-3, with 8 bases fitting TRBD1. This CDR3 is built from 16 residues. V lost 7 bases to trimming and J lost 1 base; unmatched junction nucleotides: 10.

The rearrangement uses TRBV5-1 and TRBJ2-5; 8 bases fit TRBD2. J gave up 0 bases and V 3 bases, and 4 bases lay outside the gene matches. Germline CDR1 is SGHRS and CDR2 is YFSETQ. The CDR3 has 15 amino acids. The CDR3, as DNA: TGCGCCAGCAGCTCCGGGACTAGGAACCAAGAGACCCAGTACTTC. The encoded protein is CASSSGTRNQETQYF.

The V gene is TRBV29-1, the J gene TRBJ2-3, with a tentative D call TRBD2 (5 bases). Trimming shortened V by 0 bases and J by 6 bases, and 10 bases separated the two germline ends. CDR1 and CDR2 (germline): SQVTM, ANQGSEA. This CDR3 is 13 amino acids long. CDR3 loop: CSVEEAPGDTQYF. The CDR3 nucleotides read TGCAGCGTTGAAGAAGCCCCGGGGGATACGCAGTATTTT.

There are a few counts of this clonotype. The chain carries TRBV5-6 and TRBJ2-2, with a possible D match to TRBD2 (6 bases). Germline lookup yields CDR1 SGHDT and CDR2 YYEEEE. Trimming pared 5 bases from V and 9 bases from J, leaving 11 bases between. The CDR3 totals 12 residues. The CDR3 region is CASSGGMRELFF. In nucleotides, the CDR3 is TGTGCCAGCAGTGGGGGGATGCGGGAGCTGTTTTTT.

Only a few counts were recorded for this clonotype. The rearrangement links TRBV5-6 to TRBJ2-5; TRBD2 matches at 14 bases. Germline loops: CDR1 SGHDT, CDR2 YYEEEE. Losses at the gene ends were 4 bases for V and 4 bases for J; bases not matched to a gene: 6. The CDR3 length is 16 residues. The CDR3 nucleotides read TGTGCCAGCAGCAGAAGACTAGCGGGGGGGCTAGAGACCCAGTACTTC. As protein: CASSRRLAGGLETQYF.

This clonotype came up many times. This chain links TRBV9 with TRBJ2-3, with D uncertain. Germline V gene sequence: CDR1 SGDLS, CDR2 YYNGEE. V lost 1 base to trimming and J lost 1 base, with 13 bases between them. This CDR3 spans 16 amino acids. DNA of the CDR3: TGTGCCAGCAGCGTATCTGGCCACACGTGCACAGATACGCAGTATTTT. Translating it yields CASSVSGHTCTDTQYF.

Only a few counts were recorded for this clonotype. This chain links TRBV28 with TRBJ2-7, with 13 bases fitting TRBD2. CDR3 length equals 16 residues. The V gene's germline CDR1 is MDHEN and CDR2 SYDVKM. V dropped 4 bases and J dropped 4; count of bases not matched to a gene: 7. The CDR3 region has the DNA TGTGCCAGCAGTTCGACCCGACTAGCGGGGGGTTACGAGCAGTACTTC. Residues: CASSSTRLAGGYEQYF.

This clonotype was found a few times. As DNA, the CDR3 is TGCAGCGTTGAAGGTCAGGTCGCCTACGAGCAGTACTTC. It translates to CSVEGQVAYEQYF. This chain links TRBV29-1 with TRBJ2-5; D not resolved. The J call may be mistaken, given a closer DNA end match to TRBJ2-7. This CDR3 is 13 amino acids long. Germline lookup yields CDR1 SQVTM and CDR2 ANQGSEA.

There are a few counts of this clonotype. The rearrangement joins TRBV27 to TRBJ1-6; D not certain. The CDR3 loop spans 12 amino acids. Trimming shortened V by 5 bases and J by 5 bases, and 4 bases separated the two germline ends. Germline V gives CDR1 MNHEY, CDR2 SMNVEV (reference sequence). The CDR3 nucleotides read TGTGCCAGCAGTCCTCATAATTCACCCCTCCACTTT. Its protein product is CASSPHNSPLHF.

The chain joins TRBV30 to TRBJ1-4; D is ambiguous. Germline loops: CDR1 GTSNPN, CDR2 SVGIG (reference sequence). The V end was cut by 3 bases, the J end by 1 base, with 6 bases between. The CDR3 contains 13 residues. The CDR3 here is CAWRPRTNEKLFF. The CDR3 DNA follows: TGTGCCTGGAGACCGAGAACTAATGAAAAACTGTTTTTT.

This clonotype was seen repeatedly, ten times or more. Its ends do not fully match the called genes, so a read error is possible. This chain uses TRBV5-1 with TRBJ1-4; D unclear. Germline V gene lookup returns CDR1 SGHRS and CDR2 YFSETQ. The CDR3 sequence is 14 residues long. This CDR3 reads CASSLGTANEKLFF. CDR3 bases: TGTGCTAGCAGCTTAGGAACAGCAAATGAAAAACTGTTTTTT.

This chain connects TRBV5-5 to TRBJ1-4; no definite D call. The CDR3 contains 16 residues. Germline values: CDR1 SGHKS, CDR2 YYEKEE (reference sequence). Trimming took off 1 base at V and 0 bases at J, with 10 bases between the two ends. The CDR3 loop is CASSLIGQTTNEKLFF. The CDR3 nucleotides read TGTGCCAGCAGCTTGATTGGGCAGACAACTAATGAAAAACTGTTTTTT.

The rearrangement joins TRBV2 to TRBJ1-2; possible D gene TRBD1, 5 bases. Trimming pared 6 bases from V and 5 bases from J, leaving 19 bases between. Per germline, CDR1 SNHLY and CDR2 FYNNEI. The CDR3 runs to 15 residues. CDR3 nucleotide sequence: TGTGCCAGCAGAGTACCGGGACTCCCCGCATATGGCTACACCTTC. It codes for CASRVPGLPAYGYTF.

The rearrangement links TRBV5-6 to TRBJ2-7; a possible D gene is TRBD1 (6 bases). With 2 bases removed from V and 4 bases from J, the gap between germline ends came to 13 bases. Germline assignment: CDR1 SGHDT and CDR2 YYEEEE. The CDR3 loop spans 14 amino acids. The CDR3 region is CASSFVGQSYEQYF. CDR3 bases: TGTGCCAGCAGCTTCGTTGGACAGTCTTACGAGCAGTACTTC.

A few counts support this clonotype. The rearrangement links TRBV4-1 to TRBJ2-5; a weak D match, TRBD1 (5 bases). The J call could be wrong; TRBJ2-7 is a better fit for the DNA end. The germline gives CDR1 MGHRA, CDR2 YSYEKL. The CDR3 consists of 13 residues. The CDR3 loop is CASSQEQAYEQYF. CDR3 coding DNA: TGCGCCAGCAGCCAAGAACAGGCCTACGAGCAGTACTTC.

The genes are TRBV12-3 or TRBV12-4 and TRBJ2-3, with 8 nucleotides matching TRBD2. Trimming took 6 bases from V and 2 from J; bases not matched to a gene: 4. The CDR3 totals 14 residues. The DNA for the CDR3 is TGTGCCAGCAGAAGGACTAGCATCACAGATACGCAGTATTTT. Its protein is CASRRTSITDTQYF.